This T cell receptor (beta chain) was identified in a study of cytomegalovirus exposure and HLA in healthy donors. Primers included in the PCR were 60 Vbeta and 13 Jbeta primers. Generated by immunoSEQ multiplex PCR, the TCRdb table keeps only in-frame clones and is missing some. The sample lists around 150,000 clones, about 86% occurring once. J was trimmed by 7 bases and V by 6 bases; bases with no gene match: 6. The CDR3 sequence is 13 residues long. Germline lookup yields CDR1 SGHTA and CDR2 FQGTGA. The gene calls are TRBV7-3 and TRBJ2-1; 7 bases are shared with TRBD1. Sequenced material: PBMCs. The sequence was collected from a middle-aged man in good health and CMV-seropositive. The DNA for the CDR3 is TGTGCCAGCAGGGGAACAGGGGAGAATGAGCAGTTCTTC. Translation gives CASRGTGENEQFF.